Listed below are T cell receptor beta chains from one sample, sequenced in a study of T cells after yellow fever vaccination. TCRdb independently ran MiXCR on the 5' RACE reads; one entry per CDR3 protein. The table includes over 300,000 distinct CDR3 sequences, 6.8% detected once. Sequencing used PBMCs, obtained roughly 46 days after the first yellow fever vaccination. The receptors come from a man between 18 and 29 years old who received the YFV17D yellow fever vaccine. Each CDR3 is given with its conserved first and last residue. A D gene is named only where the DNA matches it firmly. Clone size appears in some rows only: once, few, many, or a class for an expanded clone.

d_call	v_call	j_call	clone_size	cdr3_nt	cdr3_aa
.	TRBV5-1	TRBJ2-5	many	TGCGCCAGCAGCTTTTTTGGACCCCAAGAGACCCAGTACTTC	CASSFFGPQETQYF
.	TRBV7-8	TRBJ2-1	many	TGTGCCAGCAGCCCCTGGGGAGGCTCCTACAATGAGCAGTTCTTC	CASSPWGGSYNEQFF
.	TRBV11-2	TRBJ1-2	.	TGTGCCAGCAGCCCGCCGGGGGGGGCGTTGGGCTACACCTTC	CASSPPGGALGYTF
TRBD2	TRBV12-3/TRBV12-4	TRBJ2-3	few	TGTGCCAGCACAGGGACTAGCGGGGGCACAGATACGCAGTATTTT	CASTGTSGGTDTQYF
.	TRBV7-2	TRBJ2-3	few	TGTGCCAGCACCCGGTGGGATACGCAGTATTTT	CASTRWDTQYF
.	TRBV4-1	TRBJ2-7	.	TGCGCCAGCAGCCAAGAAAGGGGACCCCTTTTGGACTTC	CASSQERGPLLDF
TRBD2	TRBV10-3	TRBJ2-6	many	TGTGCCATCAGTGATTCCAGACTAGCGGGGGAAATGGGAGCTGGGGCCAACGTCCTGACTTTC	CAISDSRLAGEMGAGANVLTF
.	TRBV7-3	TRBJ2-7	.	TGTGCCAGCAGCTCCTCCTACTCCCCCTCGACAGACGAGCAGTACTTC	CASSSSYSPSTDEQYF
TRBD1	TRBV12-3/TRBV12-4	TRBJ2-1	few	TGTGCCAGCAGTTTCCCGGGACAGGGGGAGAGCTCCTACAATGAGCAGTTCTTC	CASSFPGQGESSYNEQFF
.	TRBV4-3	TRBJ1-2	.	TGCGCCAGCAGCCGGCGGACAGCTAGAGGGGACTATGGCTACACCTTC	CASSRRTARGDYGYTF